This is a list of T cell receptor beta chains from one sample in a study of cytomegalovirus exposure and HLA in healthy donors. This table comes from immunoSEQ multiplex PCR, and its TCRdb copy is limited to in-frame clones, with some not included. The table includes around 61,000 clones, around nine tenths detected once. Sequencing used PBMCs. Receptors originate from a man between 18 and 35 years old in good health and CMV-seronegative. Both conserved end residues are part of each CDR3. The order of the fields is V gene, J gene, CDR3 protein.

>TRBV6-4|TRBJ2-2
CASSEGQGTGELFF
>TRBV4-1|TRBJ2-5
CASSQGQAEETQYF
>TRBV27|TRBJ2-1
CASSGDRGYNEQFF
>TRBV28|TRBJ1-5
CASSKQRYSNQPQHF
>TRBV11-3|TRBJ2-7
CASSLVFFGKSYEQYF
>TRBV7-9|TRBJ2-5
CASSLGGTLRETQYF
>TRBV18|TRBJ1-1
CASSPGVNTEAFF
>TRBV4-3|TRBJ2-1
CASSQAWVAYNEQFF
>TRBV9|TRBJ2-3
CASSVDPGAGDTDTQYF
>TRBV29-1|TRBJ2-7
CSVVAYEQYF
>TRBV7-2|TRBJ2-3
CASSWSSSPDTQYF
>TRBV28|TRBJ1-2
CASRPSDRIYGYTF
>TRBV9|TRBJ2-3
CASSVTSGTTDTQYF
>TRBV18|TRBJ2-7
CASSGKTSGNSYEQYF
>TRBV28|TRBJ2-4
CASSFLAVESGRVAKNIQYF
>TRBV28|TRBJ2-7
CATKKQGSSYEQYF
>TRBV29-1|TRBJ2-2
CSVVASGRAFPTGELFF
>TRBV7-2|TRBJ1-5
CASSLNSGTYSNQPQHF